A single sample is the source of the 4 T cell receptor beta chains below, sequenced in a study of blood T cells in healthy people across ages. Primers used in a second PCR of roughly 6 to 11 cycles were a sample-barcoded 5' primer and a J-beta primer mix. MiXCR, applied by TCRdb to the 5' RACE reads, yields one record per CDR3 protein. Of about 930,000 distinct CDR3 sequences listed, almost 30% are singletons. These records were also assigned to another study, of T cells of mothers and their children.

Material for sequencing was blood. The receptors stem from a woman in her thirties or forties in good health.

This clonotype has just a few counts. This sequence joins TRBV5-1 and TRBJ1-2; D is unclear. Trimming took 0 bases from V and 4 from J, leaving 13 bases between them. CDR1 and CDR2 from the germline V gene are SGHRS and YFSETQ. The CDR3 is 15 amino acids. CDR3 sequence: CASSLGAAGRYGYTF. CDR3 in DNA: TGCGCCAGCAGCTTGGGGGCGGCCGGGCGCTATGGCTACACCTTC.

The J gene is TRBJ2-2, the V gene TRBV9; 11 bases are shared with TRBD2. CDR1 SGDLS and CDR2 YYNGEE come from the germline V gene. The CDR3 covers 16 residues. The junction had 7 bases not matched to a gene; V was cut back by 4 bases and J by 5 bases. The CDR3 region has the DNA TGTGCCAGCAGCCCACGACTAGCGGGGATAACCGGGGAGCTGTTTTTT. This translates into CASSPRLAGITGELFF.

Worth noting for this clonotype: Here the CDR3 omits its conserved ending phenylalanine or tryptophan, so a read error is the likely source. This rearrangement joins TRBV12-3 or TRBV12-4 to TRBJ1-1, with D unclear. The CDR3 length is 13 residues. Trimming stripped 7 bases from V and 2 bases from J, with 11 bases between. CDR3 bases: TGTGCCAGCACCGTAGGTCCAAACACTGAAGCTTTCTCT. Residues: CASTVGPNTEAFS.

Many counts were recorded for this clonotype. One junction end does not reproduce the germline sequence, and a read error may be involved. J is TRBJ1-4 and V is TRBV7-7; D is unresolved. Germline V gives CDR1 SSHAT, CDR2 FNYEAQ (reference sequence). The CDR3 spans 15 residues. Here the CDR3 DNA reads TGTGCTAGCAGCCTAGACGCGGTCGGCGGCGCAAAACTGTTTTTT. This translates into CASSLDAVGGAKLFF.